This entry describes one T cell receptor (beta chain). There is no known antigen for this receptor. Base-call qualities are not available, and no considerably larger clone is one nucleotide away. Library prep was done by PCR. DNA from cultured CD4+ T cells was subjected to TCR sequencing with the Oncomine TCR Beta short-read assay at the Johns Hopkins FTIC core. The QIAamp micro DNA kit was used to extract genomic DNA from the cultured CD4+ T cells. Oncomine TCR Beta libraries from cultured CD4+ T cells were pooled using unique dual indexes and sequenced on an Illumina iSeq 100. The source study handled its data this way. Non-productive sequences were removed, and CDR3s that did not start with C, did not end with F or W, or were shorter than 7 amino acids were discarded. The MANAFEST web application was used to identify antigen-specific clonotypes by comparing peptide-stimulated wells against reference wells and other culture wells. Positive clones required FDR below 0.05, an odds ratio above 5, and productive frequency above 0.1% in at least two of three replicate wells. A clonotype was classed as cross-reactive if the clonotype showed significant expansion both in SARS-CoV-2 spike wells and in at least one common cold coronavirus spike condition. CDR3 homology was assessed with Levenshtein distances (stringdist) and unrooted phylogenetic trees (ape) in R version 3.6.1. The public reads were reprocessed in TCRdb via fastp at Q25 and MiXCR, keeping in-frame beta chains. Rows with one shared CDR3 protein collapse into an entry with the most common genes and DNA. In this record, the V and J calls reflect TCRdb's handling and not the investigators' own analysis. Present in this sample are under 15,000 distinct CDR3 sequences, 59% of which were seen just once. The top ten hold around 14% of the sample.

These data are taken from a study of vaccination and CD4 T cells after COVID-19 (dated by TCRdb to the early 2020s). For context, the study as a whole: SARS-CoV-2 positivity had been established in the convalescent patients by nasal swab PCR, and mild disease was recorded in several of these patients and severe disease in one. In fewer than 12 COVID-19 convalescent patients and several infection-naive healthy vaccine recipients, researchers compared the spike-specific CD4+ TCR repertoire from before mRNA vaccination with the repertoire from after. Overlapping spike peptide pools from SARS-CoV-2 and from the common cold coronaviruses HCoV-NL63, HCoV-OC43 and HCoV-229E were used as culture stimuli. In the convalescent cohort there were six males and four females, among whom were two Hispanic individuals, seven Caucasians, two Asians and one multiracial person. Post-COVID blood samples were collected from convalescent patients a median of around 100 days after diagnosis, with a range of roughly 30 to 161 days. Control cultures used a CEFX viral epitope pool as positive control, an HIV-1 Nef peptide pool as negative control, or no peptide. Two doses of either the Pfizer-BioNTech BNT162b2 vaccine (n=8) or the Moderna mRNA-1273 vaccine (n=2) were administered to participants. Post-vaccine blood samples were taken a median of about 72 days after the second vaccine dose, with a range of about 12 to 250 days.

Compared with germline, V lacks 3 bases and J lacks 3 bases; bases without a gene match: 9. For CDR1 and CDR2, the germline V gene (reference sequence) lists DFQATT and SNEGSKA. CDR3 length: 16 amino acids, cysteine to phenylalanine. The only DNA kept is the CDR3, 48 bases in frame from the first base. Findings and caveats that apply to the study as a whole: The median count of SARS-CoV-2-reactive clonotypes went up from 20 to 25 after infection to 38 after vaccination, although the change was not significant. In convalescent patients, nearly all vaccine-specific clones (304 of 307) were found to be mono-reactive for SARS-CoV-2 spike rather than cross-reactive with common cold coronaviruses. In convalescent patients, a median around 89% of post-vaccine SARS-CoV-2-reactive clones were detected only after vaccination, suggesting vaccine-specific priming. Only a relatively small number of convalescent patients were included in the study, and early timepoints following natural infection were not analyzed.

In the paper's terms, the treatment or condition label means: approximately nine-day PBMC culture with coronavirus spike peptide pools or control peptides (ViraFEST assay). The study used the ViraFEST assay, which expanded antigen-specific T cells with peptide pools and then identified expanded clonotypes by TCR sequencing. The convalescent patients' positive SARS-CoV-2 PCR tests fell between March and December 2020, which was before the Alpha, Beta and Delta variants emerged in the United States. Two million PBMCs per well were cultured in IMDM with approximately 5.2% human AB serum and about 9.2 IU/ml IL-2, plus 10 ug/ml peptide pools. Half of the culture medium was replaced with fresh IL-2-containing medium on days 3 and 7. After around 10 days of culture, CD4+ T cells were isolated by negative selection with the EasySep CD4+ T cell isolation kit. Ficoll-Paque Plus gradient centrifugation was used to isolate PBMCs from whole blood, and the isolated PBMCs were then either used fresh or cryopreserved at -140C. Triplicate wells were generally used for each culture condition.

The sequence came from a human donor who had recovered from COVID-19. This receptor chain uses TRBV20-1 and TRBJ1-5; the central 9 bases match TRBD1. Sample: CD4+ T cells from blood, cultured in vitro. The CDR3 region: CSARGGTGLHNQPQHF. The DNA sequence is given as TGCAGTGCTAGGGGGGGGACAGGGCTTCACAATCAGCCCCAGCATTTT.